The next 22 T cell receptor beta chains were all read from a single sample in a study of identifying expanded T cells in peripheral blood. Sequencing was performed with immunoSEQ multiplex PCR; in TCRdb, only in-frame clones are kept and a portion is missing. The sample has fewer than 110,000 clones; roughly nine tenths are singletons. Sequenced input: blood. The receptor source for this set is a person between 18 and 75 years old in good health.

J is TRBJ2-7 and V is TRBV7-9; D unresolved. Germline CDR1 and CDR2: SEHNR and FQNEAQ (reference sequence). This CDR3 contains 12 residues. V lost 3 bases and J lost 3, with 6 bases in between. CDR3 loop: CASSFTVYEQYF. In DNA form, the CDR3 reads TGTGCCAGCAGCTTCACAGTCTACGAGCAGTACTTC.

This clone was seen a few times. This chain connects TRBV30 to TRBJ1-1; TRBD1 might be the D (6 bases). CDR1 is GTSNPN and CDR2 is SVGIG in the germline V gene (reference sequence). The V gene lost 3 bases and the J gene lost 1 base, with 9 bases spanning the gap. This CDR3 region has 13 residues. The CDR3 DNA follows: TGTGCCTGGAGAAGGGACAAGAACACTGAAGCTTTCTTT. Amino acids: CAWRRDKNTEAFF.

The chain couples TRBV28 to TRBJ2-2; 7 positions match TRBD2. The CDR3 loop spans 16 amino acids. In germline, CDR1 is MDHEN, CDR2 SYDVKM. With V trimmed by 3 bases and J by 7 bases, 11 bases remained unmatched. The CDR3 spells CASSLGGRVLDGELFF. CDR3 bases: TGTGCCAGCAGTTTGGGAGGGAGGGTGCTGGACGGGGAGCTGTTTTTT.

The rearrangement links TRBV4-2 to TRBJ1-5; TRBD1 is a possible D gene (5 bases). Trimming removed 0 bases at V and 0 bases at J, with 18 bases between. CDR3 length: 19 amino acids. Germline V lookup: CDR1 LGHNA, CDR2 YNFKEQ. The CDR3 bases are TGTGCCAGCAGCCAAGAAGGTGGGGGAGGGCTTTATAGCAATCAGCCCCAGCATTTT. Its translation: CASSQEGGGGLYSNQPQHF.

The V call is TRBV28, the J call TRBJ2-7; D is ambiguous. The CDR3 is made up of 12 amino acids. V was clipped by 2 bases and J by 2 bases, with 4 bases between them. Germline V CDR1 and CDR2: MDHEN, SYDVKM. The CDR3 reads CASSLGAYEQYF. The CDR3 bases are TGTGCCAGCAGTTTAGGGGCCTACGAGCAGTACTTC.

V gene TRBV6-6 combines with J gene TRBJ2-7; D is unresolved. The germline gives CDR1 MNHNY, CDR2 SVGAGI (reference sequence). Trimming took 6 bases from V and 4 from J, leaving 13 bases between them. This CDR3 comprises 13 residues. The CDR3 loop reads CASSPESPYEQYF. CDR3 DNA sequence: TGTGCCAGCAGCCCCGAATCCCCTTACGAGCAGTACTTC.

V is TRBV21-1 and J is TRBJ1-4. TRBV21-1 has pseudogene status. The CDR3 totals 15 residues. The CDR3 spells CASSKSSSGDEKLFF. CDR3 in DNA: TGTGCCAGCAGCAAATCCTCCTCCGGGGATGAAAAACTGTTTTTT.

This clone was recorded once. This chain uses TRBV11-2 with TRBJ2-1; 7 bases fit TRBD2. J lost 0 bases, V lost 5 bases, and 7 bases had no gene match. This CDR3 is 16 amino acids long. Germline CDR1 SGHAT, CDR2 FQNNGV. The CDR3, as DNA: TGTGCCAGCAGCATAAGACCGGGGGGCTCCTACAATGAGCAGTTCTTC. Translation gives CASSIRPGGSYNEQFF. Looking up the rest from reference TRBV11-2 and TRBJ2-1 gives the full variable domain: EAGVAQSPRYKIIEKRQSVAFWCNPISGHATLYWYQQILGQGPKLLIQFQNNGVVDDSQLPKDRFSAERLKGVDSTLKIQPAKLEDSAVYLCASSIRPGGSYNEQFFGPGTRLTVL.

V and J are TRBV7-2 and TRBJ2-2, with 9 bases identical to TRBD1. J lost 1 base, V lost 5 bases, and 2 bases had no gene match. The germline V gene has CDR1 SGHTA and CDR2 FQGNSA. This CDR3 has 15 amino acids. The CDR3 loop reads CASSPGQGNTGELFF. CDR3 nucleotide sequence: TGTGCCAGCAGCCCGGGACAGGGGAACACCGGGGAGCTGTTTTTT.

This clone appeared a few times. The chain couples TRBV5-1 to TRBJ2-2; D is unclear. The CDR3 length is 14 residues. Germline loops: CDR1 SGHRS, CDR2 YFSETQ. The germline V and J ends were trimmed by 0 bases and 7 bases, with 10 bases remaining between them. CDR3 region: CASSLVRTSGELFF. CDR3 DNA sequence: TGCGCCAGCAGCTTGGTTAGGACGAGCGGGGAGCTGTTTTTT.

The chain is built from TRBV7-9 and TRBJ1-2; 8 bases match TRBD1. Germline values: CDR1 SEHNR, CDR2 FQNEAQ (reference sequence). V was clipped by 8 bases and J by 2 bases; unmatched bases: 13. CDR3 length equals 16 residues. CDR3 DNA sequence: TGTGCCAGCTTCGAGACAGGGGTTGGCTTGAACTATGGCTACACCTTC. Amino acid sequence: CASFETGVGLNYGYTF. Full variable domain (missing parts from reference TRBV7-9 and TRBJ1-2): DTGVSQNPRHKITKRGQNVTFRCDPISEHNRLYWYRQTLGQGPEFLTYFQNEAQLEKSRLLSDRFSAERPKGSFSTLEIQRTEQGDSAMYLCASFETGVGLNYGYTFGSGTRLTVV.

The CDR3 bases are TGTGCCAGTAGTATAAATTGGGGCAGGCACAACTATGGCTACACCTTC. It translates to CASSINWGRHNYGYTF. This chain connects TRBV19 to TRBJ1-2, with TRBD1 as a possible D gene (5 bases). Trimming left V 2 bases short and J 2 bases short, with 15 bases between. The CDR3 totals 16 residues. Germline CDR1 is LNHDA and CDR2 is SQIVND (reference sequence). Based on the CDR3 plus reference TRBV19 and TRBJ1-2, the full variable domain is DGGITQSPKYLFRKEGQNVTLSCEQNLNHDAMYWYRQDPGQGLRLIYYSQIVNDFQKGDIAEGYSVSREKKESFPLTVTSAQKNPTAFYLCASSINWGRHNYGYTFGSGTRLTVV.

The chain uses TRBV6-5 and TRBJ2-1; no clear D. CDR1 and CDR2 (germline): MNHEY, SVGAGI. The V end was cut by 4 bases, the J end by 3 bases, with 7 bases between. The CDR3 contains 13 residues. CDR3 DNA: TGTGCCAGCAGTTTGGCGAACTACAATGAGCAGTTCTTC. It codes for CASSLANYNEQFF.

This clone occurred once. The genes are TRBV29-1 and TRBJ1-2; possibly TRBD1 for D (6 bases). CDR3 length: 14 amino acids. V lost 4 bases, J lost 4 bases, and 16 bases lay in between. Per the germline V gene, CDR1 is SQVTM and CDR2 is ANQGSEA. In DNA form, the CDR3 reads TGCAGCGTTGGGGTGGCAGGGGTTCGCTATGGCTACACCTTC. This sequence encodes CSVGVAGVRYGYTF.

The rearrangement links TRBV5-6 to TRBJ2-7; 11 nucleotides line up with TRBD2. Germline CDR1 SGHDT, CDR2 YYEEEE. V was pared by 2 bases and J by 3 bases, with 1 base of the junction left unmatched. This CDR3 region has 14 residues. The CDR3 bases are TGTGCCAGCAGCTTCGGGACTAGCGGCTACGAGCAGTACTTC. It specifies CASSFGTSGYEQYF.

With respect to this clone: The junction departs from the called germline gene at one end, perhaps through a read error. The J gene is TRBJ1-2, the V gene TRBV5-5, with D possibly being TRBD1 (5 bases). Germline CDR1 reads SGHKS; CDR2 reads YYEKEE (reference sequence). The CDR3 has 12 residues. This CDR3 is CASSSLRGEGRF. CDR3 DNA sequence: TGTGCCAGCAGCTCTCTCCGGGGGGAGGGTCGCTTC.

The V call is TRBV4-1, the J call TRBJ1-2, with D perhaps matching TRBD1 (6 bases). Looked up from germline, CDR1 is MGHRA and CDR2 is YSYEKL. The ends were cut back, 3 bases at V and 8 bases at J, with 16 bases in the middle. This CDR3 spans 14 amino acids. This CDR3 reads CASSQENRERGYTF. CDR3 nucleotides: TGCGCCAGCAGCCAGGAGAACAGGGAGCGGGGCTACACCTTC.

This chain connects TRBV5-8 to TRBJ2-7; D tentatively reads TRBD1 or TRBD2 (5 bases each). The V end lost 0 bases, the J end lost 2 bases, and 18 bases lay between the germline ends. The germline CDR1 and CDR2 sequences are SGHTS and YDEGEE. The CDR3 runs to 17 residues. CDR3 DNA: TGTGCCAGCAGCTTGGTTGAGGGGTCCGTATTGGCCTACGAGCAGTACTTC. This translates into CASSLVEGSVLAYEQYF.

The J gene is TRBJ1-1, the V gene TRBV9, with a weak D call TRBD1 (5 bases). The ends were cut back, 1 base at V and 2 bases at J, with 24 bases in the middle. The CDR3 consists of 19 residues. Germline CDR1 SGDLS, CDR2 YYNGEE. CDR3 sequence (DNA): TGTGCCAGCAGCGTATCTTGGGACCGCCTTCCCCCTTTTAACACTGAAGCTTTCTTT. The encoded protein is CASSVSWDRLPPFNTEAFF. Full variable domain (outside the CDR3, taken from reference TRBV9 and TRBJ1-1): DSGVTQTPKHLITATGQRVTLRCSPRSGDLSVYWYQQSLDQGLQFLIQYYNGEERAKGNILERFSAQQFPDLHSELNLSSLELGDSALYFCASSVSWDRLPPFNTEAFFGQGTRLTVV.

The chain joins TRBV5-5 to TRBJ2-7; 8 bases agree with TRBD1. Looked up from germline, CDR1 is SGHKS and CDR2 is YYEKEE (reference sequence). The CDR3 is 14 amino acids. V lost 4 bases and J lost 0; bases outside the gene matches: 3. As DNA, the CDR3 is TGTGCCAGCAGCCCCGGGACAGGCTCCTACGAGCAGTACTTC. Its protein product is CASSPGTGSYEQYF.

The V gene is TRBV28, the J gene TRBJ1-1, with D possibly TRBD1 on 5 matching bases. The CDR3 sequence is 13 residues long. The V gene's germline CDR1 is MDHEN and CDR2 SYDVKM. The V end lost 4 bases, the J end lost 3 bases, and 9 bases lay between the germline ends. CDR3 protein: CASSYRQYTEAFF. The DNA for the CDR3 is TGTGCCAGCAGTTATCGACAGTACACTGAAGCTTTCTTT. The variable domain in full, completed from reference TRBV28 and TRBJ1-1, reads DVKVTQSSRYLVKRTGEKVFLECVQDMDHENMFWYRQDPGLGLRLIYFSYDVKMKEKGDIPEGYSVSREKKERFSLILESASTNQTSMYLCASSYRQYTEAFFGQGTRLTVV.

V gene TRBV28 combines with J gene TRBJ1-1; 9 bases align to TRBD1. Germline V gives CDR1 MDHEN, CDR2 SYDVKM. J lost 7 bases, V lost 7 bases, and 10 bases had no gene match. There are 14 residues in the CDR3. CDR3 nucleotide sequence: TGTGCCAGCACCCTCCGGGACAGGGAGGGTGAAGCTTTCTTT. Its protein is CASTLRDREGEAFF.